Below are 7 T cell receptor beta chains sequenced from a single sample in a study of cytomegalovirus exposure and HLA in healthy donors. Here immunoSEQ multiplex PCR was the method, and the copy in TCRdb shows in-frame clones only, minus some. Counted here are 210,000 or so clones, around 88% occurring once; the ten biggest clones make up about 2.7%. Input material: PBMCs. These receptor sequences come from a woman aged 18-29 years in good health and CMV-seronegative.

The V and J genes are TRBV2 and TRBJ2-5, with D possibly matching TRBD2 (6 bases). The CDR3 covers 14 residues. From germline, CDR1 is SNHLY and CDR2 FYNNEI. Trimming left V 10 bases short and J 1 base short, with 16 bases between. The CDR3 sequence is CAIHAWGVQETQYF. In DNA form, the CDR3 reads TGTGCCATACACGCCTGGGGGGTCCAAGAGACCCAGTACTTC.

This chain's CDR3 is CATSGLAGFYYNEQFF. The CDR3 bases are TGTGCCACCAGCGGACTAGCGGGATTCTATTACAATGAGCAGTTCTTC. The V gene is TRBV15, the J gene TRBJ2-1; 12 positions match TRBD2. Germline CDR1 LNHNV, CDR2 YYDKDF (reference sequence). V shed 5 bases, J shed 4 bases, and the junction held 6 bases outside the gene matches. CDR3 length equals 16 residues.

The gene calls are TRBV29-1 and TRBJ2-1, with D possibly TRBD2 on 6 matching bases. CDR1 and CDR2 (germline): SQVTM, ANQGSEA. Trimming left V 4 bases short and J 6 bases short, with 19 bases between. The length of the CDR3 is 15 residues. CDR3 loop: CSVVGRGIFSNEQFF. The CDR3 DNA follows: TGCAGCGTTGTGGGTCGGGGGATTTTTTCCAATGAGCAGTTCTTC.

CDR3: CASNPQGWTEAFF. The DNA of the CDR3 is TGTGCCAGCAACCCTCAGGGGTGGACTGAAGCTTTCTTT. This sequence joins TRBV28 and TRBJ1-1, with D perhaps matching TRBD1 (6 bases). Per the germline V gene, CDR1 is MDHEN and CDR2 is SYDVKM. The CDR3 runs 13 residues. Between the trimmed V and J ends, which lost 7 bases and 5 bases, there was a span of 14 bases.

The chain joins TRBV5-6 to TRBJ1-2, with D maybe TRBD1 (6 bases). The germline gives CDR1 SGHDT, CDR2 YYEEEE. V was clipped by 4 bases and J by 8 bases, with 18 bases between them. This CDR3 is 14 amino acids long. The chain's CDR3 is CASSGRGGQSGYTF. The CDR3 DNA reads TGTGCCAGCAGCGGGCGCGGGGGCCAAAGCGGCTACACCTTC.

This CDR3 is CASSLGQGVSGYTF. The CDR3 bases are TGCGCCAGCAGCTTGGGACAGGGGGTTAGTGGCTACACCTTC. The J gene is TRBJ1-2, the V gene TRBV5-1; 9 positions match TRBD1. The CDR3 sequence is 14 residues long. V was pared by 0 bases and J by 7 bases, with 4 bases of the junction left unmatched. The germline CDR1 and CDR2 sequences are SGHRS and YFSETQ.

The CDR3: CASGGLAGGYNEQFF. The CDR3, as DNA: TGTGCCAGCGGCGGACTAGCGGGAGGTTACAATGAGCAGTTCTTC. This chain joins TRBV6-1 and TRBJ2-1, with 14 bases matching TRBD2. Germline loops: CDR1 MNHNS, CDR2 SASEGT. The CDR3 totals 15 residues. The trim removed 8 bases at V and 4 bases at J, leaving 4 bases unmatched.